Here is one T cell receptor (beta chain) with its context. Its cognate antigen is unknown. This record comes from a study of T cell clonotyping in hematopoietic cell transplantation. Study as a whole: Recipient samples before transplant were obtained post-cytoreduction.

Time point described: recipient sample about 28 days before transplant, after cytoreduction. Study-level results: Few recipient clonotypes overlapped donors; over 97% were de novo at given depth. Without cell sorting, CD4 versus CD8 contributions remain unresolved.

TCRdb keeps only in-frame clones here, not all; method: immunoSEQ multiplex PCR. The sample contains 25,000 to 30,000 clones, roughly 84% of which appear only once. The clonotype was recovered from a man aged 40-49 years with acute myeloid leukemia. Some clones in this sample may be carry-over from other donors' samples. Sequences were derived from peripheral blood mononuclear cells, sampled before stem cell transplant.

This chain's CDR3 is CASRGSNQPQHF. CDR3 sequence (DNA): TGTGCCAGTAGAGGGAGCAATCAGCCCCAGCATTTT. This chain links TRBV19 with TRBJ1-5; D not resolved. The CDR3 runs to 12 residues. Germline lookup yields CDR1 LNHDA and CDR2 SQIVND (reference sequence). Trimming shortened V by 6 bases and J by 1 base, and 4 bases separated the two germline ends.